What follows are 28 T cell receptor beta chains derived from one specimen sequenced in a study of T-cell reconstitution after alpha-beta-depleted transplantation in children. Researchers prepared the TCRbeta library using unique molecular identifiers, the study reports. TCRdb re-analysed the PCR reads in MiXCR, keeping a single row per CDR3 protein. This table holds some 400,000 distinct CDR3 sequences, roughly 20% found once. Here the sequenced sample was PBMCs from the stem cell graft donor, taken from the stem cell graft. The receptors shown here come from a human donor who donated a stem cell graft to a child with acute myeloid leukemia.

In its sample, this clonotype was seen a few times. The chain uses TRBV29-1 and TRBJ1-1; 8 bases map to TRBD1. The ends lost 7 bases at V and 6 bases at J; junction bases unmatched: 16. Germline-derived CDR1 and CDR2 are SQVTM and ANQGSEA. This CDR3 is 15 amino acids long. Here the CDR3 DNA reads TGCAGCGGGAGGCCTACGGACAGGGTTGGAGCTGAAGCTTTCTTT. This sequence encodes CSGRPTDRVGAEAFF.

CDR3: CASTQGQVSTNEKLFF. CDR3 bases: TGTGCCAGCACCCAGGGGCAGGTATCAACTAATGAAAAACTGTTTTTT. The chain is built from TRBV12-3 or TRBV12-4 and TRBJ1-4; D perhaps matches TRBD1 (6 bases). This CDR3 contains 16 residues. Trimming left V 7 bases short and J 0 bases short, with 15 bases between.

This clonotype was detected ten times or more. The rearrangement links TRBV29-1 to TRBJ2-7; 10 positions match TRBD1. The V gene end was trimmed by 4 bases and the J gene end by 7 bases; junction bases not matched to a gene: 10. The CDR3 extends over 14 amino acids. Germline CDR1 reads SQVTM; CDR2 reads ANQGSEA. In DNA form, the CDR3 reads TGCAGCGTTGCGCGACAGGGGGCTTTGGAAGAGCAGTACTTC. This sequence encodes CSVARQGALEEQYF.

This clonotype was seen ten or more times. V is TRBV29-1 and J is TRBJ1-1; 8 nucleotides agree with TRBD1. CDR1 is SQVTM, CDR2 ANQGSEA, per germline. Unmatched junction bases numbered 6, after V lost 2 bases and J lost 10 bases. This CDR3 has 12 amino acids. In DNA form, the CDR3 reads TGCAGCGTTGAAACGGACAGGGAAGGAGCTTTCTTT. Amino acid sequence: CSVETDREGAFF.

The chain couples TRBV25-1 to TRBJ2-3; 7 nucleotides match TRBD1. This CDR3 has 16 residues. The germline V gene encodes CDR1 MGHDK and CDR2 SYGVNS. Losses at the gene ends were 6 bases for V and 2 bases for J; bases not matched to a gene: 11. CDR3 amino acids: CASSGRDSQNTDTQYF. The DNA of the CDR3 is TGTGCCAGCAGCGGCCGGGACAGCCAAAACACAGATACGCAGTATTTT.

The sample holds a few counts of this clonotype. The rearrangement uses TRBV12-3 or TRBV12-4 and TRBJ1-1, with TRBD1 as a possible D gene (6 bases). The length of the CDR3 is 11 residues. Trimming stripped 1 base from V and 9 bases from J, with 6 bases between. In DNA, the CDR3 is TGTGCCAGCAGTTTAGGGGGGCAAGCTTTCTTT. Its protein product is CASSLGGQAFF.

This clonotype was detected a few times. The chain employs TRBV12-3 or TRBV12-4 and TRBJ1-5; 8 bases agree with TRBD1. The CDR3 totals 14 residues. J lost 7 bases, V lost 3 bases, and 5 bases had no gene match. As DNA, the CDR3 is TGTGCCAGCAGTTTTGGACAGGGAATACAGCCCCAGCATTTT. Protein: CASSFGQGIQPQHF.

This sequence joins TRBV4-1 and TRBJ1-5; D call uncertain. Germline V gene lookup returns CDR1 MGHRA and CDR2 YSYEKL. V lost 2 bases, J lost 5 bases, and 7 bases lay in between. This CDR3 region has 13 residues. The CDR3 region is CASSQKGDQPQHF. CDR3 DNA: TGCGCCAGCAGCCAAAAGGGAGATCAGCCCCAGCATTTT.

This clonotype was detected only a few times. This sequence joins TRBV12-3 or TRBV12-4 and TRBJ2-5, with 7 bases identical to TRBD2. The CDR3 loop spans 15 amino acids. J lost 9 bases, V lost 5 bases, and 15 bases had no gene match. The CDR3 DNA sequence: TGTGCCAGCAGTCCTCTGGGGGGAGGGCCGTCTTCCCAGTACTTC. It is translated as CASSPLGGGPSSQYF.

This clonotype was seen repeatedly, ten times or more. The genes are TRBV29-1 and TRBJ2-7, with 8 bases identical to TRBD1. Germline V gene lookup returns CDR1 SQVTM and CDR2 ANQGSEA. The length of the CDR3 is 13 residues. V lost 5 bases and J lost 2; bases outside the gene matches: 5. In DNA form, the CDR3 reads TGCAGCGTTATCTCGACAGGGGCCTACGAGCAGTACTTC. It translates to CSVISTGAYEQYF.

The rearrangement links TRBV7-2 to TRBJ2-7; D is possibly TRBD2 (7 bases). Trimming removed 5 bases at V and 5 bases at J, with 22 bases between. CDR1 and CDR2 from the germline V gene are SGHTA and FQGNSA. The CDR3 has 16 amino acids. The CDR3 coding sequence is TGTGCCAGCAGCAGACAGGCGGGAGCAGTCGTCGACGAGCAGTACTTC. This codes for CASSRQAGAVVDEQYF.

This clonotype was counted between two and nine times. V is TRBV7-9 and J is TRBJ2-3, with D perhaps given as TRBD1 or TRBD2 (5 bases each). The germline gives CDR1 SEHNR, CDR2 FQNEAQ (reference sequence). CDR3 length equals 14 residues. V was cut by 5 bases and J by 2 bases, with 11 bases left in between. The CDR3 here is CASSPGTYTDTQYF. CDR3 in DNA: TGTGCCAGCAGCCCAGGGACCTACACAGATACGCAGTATTTT.

This clonotype was counted between two and nine times. The chain is built from TRBV29-1 and TRBJ1-4; D unclear. The germline V gene has CDR1 SQVTM and CDR2 ANQGSEA. Between the trimmed V and J ends, which lost 5 bases and 8 bases, there was a span of 9 bases. The CDR3 consists of 11 residues. The CDR3 region has the DNA TGCAGCGTTCACCGCGGGGAAAAACTGTTTTTT. This codes for CSVHRGEKLFF.

The rearrangement links TRBV7-2 to TRBJ2-3, with TRBD2 matching over 11 bases. The CDR3 spans 16 residues. Germline CDR1 and CDR2: SGHTA and FQGNSA. V shed 5 bases, J shed 2 bases, and the junction held 6 bases outside the gene matches. CDR3 DNA sequence: TGTGCCAGCAGCCAACGACTAGCGGGACTCACAGATACGCAGTATTTT. This encodes CASSQRLAGLTDTQYF.

This clonotype has more than one count but fewer than ten. The rearrangement uses TRBV20-1 and TRBJ1-1; D gene unclear. This CDR3 has 11 amino acids. From germline, CDR1 is DFQATT and CDR2 SNEGSKA (reference sequence). Trimming cost V 1 base and J 10 bases, with 10 bases left between them. The CDR3 DNA reads as TGCAGTGCTAGAGGGTCACTAGGAGCTTTCTTT. As protein: CSARGSLGAFF.

This chain links TRBV6-2 or TRBV6-3 with TRBJ2-7, with D perhaps matching TRBD2 (5 bases). Germline values: CDR1 MNHEY, CDR2 SVGEGT. V dropped 7 bases and J dropped 2 bases, with 24 bases sitting between them. This CDR3 is 17 amino acids long. CDR3 region: CASTPLGRADLPYEQYF. The CDR3 bases are TGTGCCAGCACCCCCCTCGGGCGGGCGGATTTGCCCTACGAGCAGTACTTC.

At least ten counts were recorded for this clonotype. The genes are TRBV12-3 or TRBV12-4 and TRBJ2-7; D may match TRBD1 or TRBD2 (5 bases each). The CDR3 spans 14 residues. Trimming removed 5 bases from V and 2 bases from J, with 13 bases in between. The CDR3 DNA reads TGTGCCAGCAGTCAAACCGGGACGACCTACGAGCAGTACTTC. Translation gives CASSQTGTTYEQYF.

This clonotype was counted ten times or more. The V call is TRBV13, the J call TRBJ2-1; 14 bases match TRBD2. With 5 bases clipped from V and 8 bases from J, the junction kept 11 bases outside the gene matches. The CDR3 loop spans 17 amino acids. Germline CDR1 and CDR2: PRHDT and FYEKMQ (reference sequence). CDR3 amino acids: CASSHETSGRARDEQFF. As DNA, the CDR3 is TGTGCCAGCAGCCACGAGACTAGCGGGAGGGCAAGGGATGAGCAGTTCTTC.

The V call is TRBV12-3 or TRBV12-4, the J call TRBJ2-6, with D possibly TRBD2 on 5 matching bases. The CDR3 has 15 residues. Trimming took 11 bases from V and 0 from J, leaving 14 bases between them. CDR3 region: CASNPGNSGANVLTF. The CDR3 DNA reads as TGTGCCTCTAACCCGGGGAACTCTGGGGCCAACGTCCTGACTTTC.

V and J are TRBV29-1 and TRBJ2-6; TRBD1 is a possible D gene (6 bases). This CDR3 is built from 18 residues. Deletions cut 5 bases from V and 3 bases from J, with 23 bases between. The germline V gene encodes CDR1 SQVTM and CDR2 ANQGSEA. CDR3 DNA sequence: TGCAGCGTTCTTTTTGGGCAGGGGCTTTTGTATGGGGCCAACGTCCTGACTTTC. Residues: CSVLFGQGLLYGANVLTF.

V and J are TRBV5-1 and TRBJ1-3; D call uncertain. This CDR3 has 17 residues. CDR1 is SGHRS, CDR2 YFSETQ, per germline. V was shortened by 4 bases and J by 0 bases, with 17 bases between the two germline ends. CDR3 amino acids: CASSPLPTYSSGNTIYF. In nucleotides, the CDR3 is TGCGCCAGCAGCCCCCTCCCGACATATAGCTCTGGAAACACCATATATTTT.

On this clonotype: One junction end does not reproduce the germline sequence, and a read error may be involved. The chain is built from TRBV12-3 or TRBV12-4 and TRBJ2-7; 14 nucleotides align to TRBD2. The CDR3 extends over 15 amino acids. The CDR3 DNA follows: TGTGCCAGCAGCCAAGGACTAGCGGGAGGCTACGGGCAGTACTTC. It encodes CASSQGLAGGYGQYF.

This clonotype appeared a few times. The chain employs TRBV28 and TRBJ2-2; 14 bases agree with TRBD2. The CDR3 extends over 16 amino acids. The V gene's germline CDR1 is MDHEN and CDR2 SYDVKM. Trimming took 5 bases from V and 4 from J; bases not matched to a gene: 3. CDR3 sequence reads: CASSRTSGRFTGELFF. CDR3 sequence (DNA): TGTGCCAGCAGTCGGACTAGCGGGAGGTTCACCGGGGAGCTGTTTTTT.

This clonotype was observed a handful of times. The chain links TRBV5-6 to TRBJ2-5; D uncertain. This CDR3 has 14 residues. Germline CDR1 and CDR2: SGHDT and YYEEEE. Trimming removed 1 base at V and 0 bases at J, with 7 bases between. CDR3: CASSLRRNQETQYF. The DNA for the CDR3 is TGTGCCAGCAGCTTGAGACGGAACCAAGAGACCCAGTACTTC.

This clonotype has ten or more counts. The chain couples TRBV15 to TRBJ2-7, with 7 bases identical to TRBD1. The CDR3 covers 16 residues. CDR1 and CDR2 (germline): LNHNV, YYDKDF (reference sequence). J was trimmed by 1 base and V by 0 bases; bases with no gene match: 6. For the CDR3, the DNA is TGTGCCACCAGCAGAGATCGGGACAGTCTTTCCTACGAGCAGTACTTC. It specifies CATSRDRDSLSYEQYF.

At least ten counts were recorded for this clonotype. The V call is TRBV27, the J call TRBJ2-1; D may be TRBD2 (6 bases). V lost 6 bases and J lost 4, with 13 bases in between. CDR3 length: 14 residues. Germline CDR1 and CDR2: MNHEY and SMNVEV (reference sequence). DNA for the CDR3: TGTGCCAGCAGCTGGGACTCTAGATACAATGAGCAGTTCTTC. Its protein product is CASSWDSRYNEQFF.

This rearrangement joins TRBV4-3 to TRBJ2-1; tentatively, D is TRBD2 (7 bases). Germline CDR1 and CDR2: LGHNA and YSLEER. This CDR3 has 16 amino acids. The ends were cut back, 3 bases at V and 3 bases at J, with 15 bases in the middle. The CDR3 bases are TGCGCCAGCAGCCAGGACGGGGGGCCCGACTACAATGAGCAGTTCTTC. As protein: CASSQDGGPDYNEQFF.

This clonotype was counted only a few times. V gene TRBV5-1 combines with J gene TRBJ2-1; the match to TRBD2 covers 8 bases. The V segment lost 3 bases and the J segment 3 bases; nucleotides outside the gene matches: 2. Germline CDR1 SGHRS, CDR2 YFSETQ. This CDR3 spans 14 amino acids. Written as DNA, the CDR3 is TGCGCCAGCAGCTCGGGACTAGACTACAATGAGCAGTTCTTC. This gives the protein CASSSGLDYNEQFF.